The 20 T cell receptor beta chains presented below share a single source sample, sequenced in a study of T cell repertoires in cytomegalovirus infection. MiXCR, run by TCRdb on the reads, gives a single entry per CDR3 protein. The repertoire consists of about 830,000 distinct CDR3 sequences, with approximately 32% occurring once and the leading ten covering approximately 13%. The antigens of these receptors remain unknown. Material: cultured CD8+ T cells from PBMCs, obtained from culture after CMV antigen stimulation. The receptors come from a human donor in good health (CMV status not recorded). Some clones in this sample may be carry-over from other donors' samples.

This clonotype was seen repeatedly, ten times or more. One junction end does not reproduce the germline sequence, and a read error may be involved. The chain joins TRBV19 to TRBJ2-1; possibly TRBD2 for D (7 bases). Germline-derived CDR1 and CDR2 are LNHDA and SQIVND (reference sequence). The CDR3 length is 15 residues. The CDR3: CASSISGGAYNEQFF. The DNA of the CDR3 is TGTGCCAGCAGTATCTCGGGGGGCGCCTACAATGAGCAGTTCTTC.

In its sample, this clonotype was seen a few times. The V and J genes are TRBV6-1 and TRBJ2-7; TRBD1 matches 7 bases. Germline V gene sequence: CDR1 MNHNS, CDR2 SASEGT. The CDR3 consists of 17 residues. Germline trimming cut 0 bases from V and 2 bases from J; bases unmatched to any gene: 10. The CDR3 spells CASSEARRRQGAYEQYF. In DNA, the CDR3 is TGTGCCAGCAGTGAAGCCCGAAGACGACAGGGAGCCTACGAGCAGTACTTC.

V is TRBV27 and J is TRBJ2-7; 7 bases align to TRBD1. Per germline, CDR1 MNHEY and CDR2 SMNVEV (reference sequence). Trimming cost V 4 bases and J 2 bases; bases outside gene matches: 8. The CDR3 has 15 amino acids. CDR3 residues: CASSSDREIPYEQYF. CDR3 in DNA: TGTGCCAGCAGTTCCGACAGGGAGATTCCCTACGAGCAGTACTTC.

In its sample, this clonotype was seen many times. V usage is TRBV7-2 and J usage is TRBJ2-1; D gene unclear. The CDR3 totals 15 residues. The germline gives CDR1 SGHTA, CDR2 FQGNSA. With 7 bases removed from V and 0 bases from J, the gap between germline ends came to 13 bases. The CDR3 bases are TGTGCCAGCACCCTTTACCGAAGCTCCTACAATGAGCAGTTCTTC. Protein sequence: CASTLYRSSYNEQFF.

There are a few counts of this clonotype. The chain is built from TRBV19 and TRBJ2-2; D call uncertain. CDR3 length: 12 amino acids. V lost 7 bases and J 5 bases, leaving 8 bases between the germline ends. From germline, CDR1 is LNHDA and CDR2 SQIVND (reference sequence). CDR3 protein: CASTFLTGELFF. CDR3 in DNA: TGTGCCAGTACCTTTCTTACCGGGGAGCTGTTTTTT.

This clonotype was counted ten times or more. The V and J genes are TRBV12-3 or TRBV12-4 and TRBJ2-1, with 10 bases aligning to TRBD1. V gave up 5 bases and J gave up 3 bases; unmatched junction bases: 7. The CDR3 spans 16 residues. For the CDR3, the DNA is TGTGCCAGCAGTCTTCCGGGACAGGGGTACTACAATGAGCAGTTCTTC. This codes for CASSLPGQGYYNEQFF.

Only a few counts were recorded for this clonotype. The chain employs TRBV7-6 and TRBJ2-7, with D uncertain. V lost 4 bases, J lost 0 bases, and 10 bases lay in between. The germline V gene encodes CDR1 SGHVS and CDR2 FNYEAQ. The CDR3 has 14 amino acids. The CDR3 protein is CASSSYGSSYEQYF. CDR3 nucleotides: TGTGCCAGCAGCTCGTACGGAAGCTCCTACGAGCAGTACTTC.

This chain links TRBV19 with TRBJ1-1, with D possibly matching TRBD1 (5 bases). This CDR3 region has 12 residues. From germline, CDR1 is LNHDA and CDR2 SQIVND (reference sequence). CDR3 sequence reads: CASGGEVAEAFF. CDR3 DNA sequence: TGTGCTTCGGGAGGGGAAGTCGCTGAAGCTTTCTTT.

This clonotype was counted between two and nine times. The chain combines TRBV12-3 or TRBV12-4 with TRBJ1-5; no firm D call. This CDR3 region has 12 residues. Trimming took off 2 bases at V and 10 bases at J, with 9 bases between the two ends. The CDR3 loop reads CASSLLSDPQHF. CDR3 coding DNA: TGTGCCAGCAGTTTACTCAGTGACCCCCAGCATTTT.

The chain recombines TRBV7-8 with TRBJ1-2; D remains unclear. The ends were cut back, 7 bases at V and 5 bases at J, with 23 bases in the middle. The germline V gene encodes CDR1 SGHVS and CDR2 FQNEAQ. This CDR3 comprises 16 residues. The CDR3 coding sequence is TGTGCCAGCACCGATATAGCATCCCCGGGTCGGTATGGCTACACCTTC. This translates into CASTDIASPGRYGYTF. Complete variable domain (other parts from reference TRBV7-8 and TRBJ1-2): GAGVSQSPRYKVAKRGQDVALRCDPISGHVSLFWYQQALGQGPEFLTYFQNEAQLDKSGLPSDRFFAERPEGSVSTLKIQRTQQEDSAVYLCASTDIASPGRYGYTFGSGTRLTVV.

The rearrangement links TRBV6-2 or TRBV6-3 to TRBJ2-3; TRBD2 matches at 8 bases. Germline V gene data show CDR1 as MNHEY and CDR2 as SVGEGT. This CDR3 has 17 residues. V gave up 2 bases and J gave up 9 bases; unmatched junction bases: 16. Here the CDR3 DNA reads TGTGCCAGCAGTTACCCCCCCGGGGCGGGGGGCCCAGTAACGCAGTATTTT. It is translated as CASSYPPGAGGPVTQYF.

V usage is TRBV19 and J usage is TRBJ1-1, with D unresolved. Germline CDR1 is LNHDA and CDR2 is SQIVND (reference sequence). Trimming stripped 7 bases from V and 4 bases from J, with 10 bases between. The CDR3 runs 12 residues. The CDR3 protein is CASNGPPTEAFF. In DNA, the CDR3 is TGTGCCAGTAATGGTCCTCCCACTGAAGCTTTCTTT.

Only a few counts were recorded for this clonotype. The chain links TRBV10-3 to TRBJ1-2; D is perhaps TRBD1 (5 bases). Germline CDR1 is ENHRY and CDR2 is SYGVKD. With 4 bases removed from V and 8 bases from J, the gap between germline ends came to 20 bases. The CDR3 has 15 residues. The CDR3 reads CAISGRDLRLRGYTF. The CDR3 DNA reads TGTGCCATCAGTGGGAGGGACCTAAGGTTGCGAGGCTACACCTTC.

This clonotype was counted at least ten times. The rearrangement uses TRBV27 and TRBJ2-5, with D possibly being TRBD1 (5 bases). CDR3 length: 13 residues. Looked up from germline, CDR1 is MNHEY and CDR2 is SMNVEV (reference sequence). V was clipped by 6 bases and J by 1 base, with 9 bases between them. CDR3 in amino acids: CASSQGSQETQYF. The CDR3 DNA reads as TGTGCCAGCAGCCAGGGTTCCCAAGAGACCCAGTACTTC.

This sequence joins TRBV27 and TRBJ2-7; the D gene could be TRBD1 or TRBD2 (5 bases each). CDR3 length: 14 residues. Germline CDR1 and CDR2: MNHEY and SMNVEV (reference sequence). V was shortened by 6 bases and J by 5 bases, with 17 bases between the two germline ends. The CDR3 bases are TGTGCCAGCAGGCCCGGGACGGCGAACCACGAGCAGTACTTC. Protein sequence: CASRPGTANHEQYF.

The chain is built from TRBV12-5 and TRBJ2-2; 8 bases match TRBD1. The germline V gene encodes CDR1 LGHNT and CDR2 FRNRAP. The CDR3 contains 17 residues. With V trimmed by 3 bases and J by 3 bases, 9 bases remained unmatched. CDR3: CASGFSSDREDTGELFF. CDR3 in DNA: TGTGCTAGTGGTTTCTCCTCGGACAGGGAAGACACCGGGGAGCTGTTTTTT.

This clonotype came up a few times. The genes are TRBV27 and TRBJ2-7, with a tentative D call TRBD2 (5 bases). The germline V and J ends were trimmed by 2 bases and 6 bases, with 14 bases remaining between them. The CDR3 is 14 residues long. Germline CDR1 is MNHEY and CDR2 is SMNVEV (reference sequence). CDR3 nucleotide sequence: TGTGCCAGCAGTTTAGAGGGAACCCGCTCCGAGCAGTACTTC. Protein: CASSLEGTRSEQYF.

The chain employs TRBV7-9 and TRBJ2-1; D is undetermined. The V end lost 5 bases, the J end lost 9 bases, and 11 bases lay between the germline ends. There are 12 residues in the CDR3. The germline V gene encodes CDR1 SEHNR and CDR2 FQNEAQ (reference sequence). The CDR3 here is CASSKPGSEQFF. The CDR3, as DNA: TGTGCCAGCAGCAAGCCAGGCAGTGAGCAGTTCTTC.

Worth noting for this clonotype: The junction shows a germline mismatch at one end, possibly a read error. V is TRBV15 and J is TRBJ2-3; unclear D gene. Germline loops: CDR1 LNHNV, CDR2 YYDKDF (reference sequence). There are 13 residues in the CDR3. The CDR3 region is CATNRGPTDTQYF. The CDR3 nucleotides are TGTGCCACCAACAGAGGCCCCACAGATACGCAGTATTTT. Looking up the rest from reference TRBV15 and TRBJ2-3 gives the full variable domain: DAMVIQNPRYQVTQFGKPVTLSCSQTLNHNVMYWYQQKSSQAPKLLFHYYDKDFNNEADTPDNFQSRRPNTSFCFLDIRSPGLGDTAMYLCATNRGPTDTQYFGPGTRLTVL.

This clonotype was counted only a few times. The chain carries TRBV5-8 and TRBJ1-1; D call uncertain. From germline, CDR1 is SGHTS and CDR2 YDEGEE. The ends were cut back, 4 bases at V and 3 bases at J, with 16 bases in the middle. The CDR3 totals 15 residues. CDR3 bases: TGTGCCAGCAGCCCTAATGAAGGGTGGGACACTGAAGCTTTCTTT. Its translation is CASSPNEGWDTEAFF.